This section outlines one T cell receptor beta chain sequence together with its context. Its antigen is undetermined. Trimming shortened V by 1 base and J by 11 bases, and 12 bases separated the two germline ends. Per germline, CDR1 KGHSH and CDR2 LQKENI. The CDR3 contains 13 residues. The data belong to a study of T cell responses to AZD1222 COVID-19 vaccine. Study outcomes and limitations: The span of vaccine-associated CD4 TCRs extended across spike, with dominance at 160-218 and 743-854. Nearly half of unique spike-specific TCRs reportedly avoided B.1.351 and B.1.1.7 mutated regions. Spike-specific TCR breadth and depth were elevated following two AZD1222 doses.

TCRdb keeps only in-frame clones here, not all; method: immunoSEQ multiplex PCR. The table has under 110,000 clones, approximately 89% seen once. This sample comprised peripheral blood, obtained 28 days after the second AZD1222 dose. The chain joins TRBV18 to TRBJ1-5; D unresolved. This sequence was found in an adult who received the AZD1222 COVID-19 vaccine. CDR3 in amino acids: CASSPQDPKTQHF. CDR3 DNA sequence: TGTGCCAGCTCACCACAGGACCCGAAGACCCAGCATTTT. Full variable domain (missing parts from reference TRBV18 and TRBJ1-5): NAGVMQNPRHLVRRRGQEARLRCSPMKGHSHVYWYRQLPEEGLKFMVYLQKENIIDESGMPKERFSAEFPKEGPSILRIQQVVRGDSAAYFCASSPQDPKTQHFGDGTRLSIL.